The 11 T cell receptor beta chains below all came from one sample that was sequenced in a study of cytomegalovirus exposure and HLA in healthy donors. PCR primers comprised 60 Vbeta and 13 Jbeta primers. Measured with immunoSEQ multiplex PCR; TCRdb has only the in-frame clones, and not every one. The data contain 55,000 to 80,000 clones, approximately 81% of them singletons. The sequencing input was PBMCs. The origin of the receptors is a woman aged 25-40 years in good health and CMV-seropositive.

This clone was detected a few times. The genes are TRBV29-1 and TRBJ2-3; 9 bases align to TRBD2. Germline lookup yields CDR1 SQVTM and CDR2 ANQGSEA. The V segment lost 5 bases and the J segment 5 bases; nucleotides outside the gene matches: 5. The CDR3 totals 13 residues. This chain's CDR3 is CSVRAGGGDTQYF. DNA for the CDR3: TGCAGCGTTAGAGCGGGAGGAGGAGATACGCAGTATTTT.

The chain uses TRBV9 and TRBJ1-1, with 9 bases aligning to TRBD1. Germline-derived CDR1 and CDR2 are SGDLS and YYNGEE. CDR3 length: 18 residues. Germline trimming cut 0 bases from V and 0 bases from J; bases unmatched to any gene: 9. Here the CDR3 reads CASSVAPDRGRVNTEAFF. In DNA form, the CDR3 reads TGTGCCAGCAGCGTAGCGCCGGACAGGGGAAGGGTGAACACTGAAGCTTTCTTT.

The chain recombines TRBV7-8 with TRBJ2-5, with 11 bases matching TRBD2. The CDR3 length is 17 residues. Germline-derived CDR1 and CDR2 are SGHVS and FQNEAQ. After removal of 0 bases from V and 3 bases from J, the junction contained 6 bases not matched to a gene. CDR3 in DNA: TGTGCCAGCAGCTTAGCTAGACTAGCGGGAAAAAAAGAGACCCAGTACTTC. Residues: CASSLARLAGKKETQYF.

The V call is TRBV19, the J call TRBJ2-1; perhaps TRBD2 as D (5 bases). The CDR3 extends over 15 amino acids. Trimming cost V 0 bases and J 9 bases, with 15 bases left between them. CDR1 and CDR2 (germline): LNHDA, SQIVND (reference sequence). This CDR3 reads CASSIDDRGKREQFF. CDR3 coding DNA: TGTGCCAGTAGTATAGATGACCGGGGAAAGCGTGAGCAGTTCTTC.

The chain couples TRBV7-9 to TRBJ2-7, with D maybe TRBD2 (5 bases). Germline CDR1 SEHNR, CDR2 FQNEAQ (reference sequence). The length of the CDR3 is 13 residues. Trimming removed 5 bases from V and 3 bases from J, with 11 bases in between. The CDR3 protein is CASSRPGVYEQYF. CDR3 DNA sequence: TGTGCCAGCAGCCGGCCCGGGGTCTACGAGCAGTACTTC.

The V call is TRBV4-3, the J call TRBJ2-7; 8 nucleotides line up with TRBD2. After removal of 0 bases from V and 2 bases from J, the junction contained 9 bases not matched to a gene. Germline V gives CDR1 LGHNA, CDR2 YSLEER. The CDR3 consists of 17 residues. In nucleotides, the CDR3 is TGCGCCAGCAGCCAAGATTGGAGCAGCGGGAGAACCTACGAGCAGTACTTC. This sequence encodes CASSQDWSSGRTYEQYF.

The count of this clone is one. One junction end does not reproduce the germline sequence, and a read error may be involved. The chain couples TRBV14 to TRBJ2-7; 8 bases map to TRBD2. The CDR3 has 17 amino acids. Germline loops: CDR1 SGHDN, CDR2 FVKESK. CDR3 DNA: TGTGCCAGCAGCCGTGGTGTGTTGGCGGGAGGAGCCTATGAGCAGTACTTC. It is translated as CASSRGVLAGGAYEQYF. The whole variable domain, filled in from reference TRBV14 and TRBJ2-7, reads EAGVTQFPSHSVIEKGQTVTLRCDPISGHDNLYWYRRVMGKEIKFLLHFVKESKQDESGMPNNRFLAERTGGTYSTLKVQPAELEDSGVYFCASSRGVLAGGAYEQYFGPGTRLTVT.

V is TRBV27 and J is TRBJ1-5; a possible D gene is TRBD1 (5 bases). The CDR3 extends over 16 amino acids. Germline V gene lookup returns CDR1 MNHEY and CDR2 SMNVEV (reference sequence). Trimming left V 2 bases short and J 0 bases short, with 11 bases between. CDR3 bases: TGTGCCAGCAGTTTAGGGGCGGCACATAGCAATCAGCCCCAGCATTTT. It is translated as CASSLGAAHSNQPQHF.

This chain uses TRBV29-1 with TRBJ2-7; D is unclear. V was pared by 3 bases and J by 1 base, with 7 bases between. Germline loops: CDR1 SQVTM, CDR2 ANQGSEA. This CDR3 is built from 12 residues. DNA for the CDR3: TGCAGCGTTGAGGGCAGTTCCTACGAGCAGTACTTC. It specifies CSVEGSSYEQYF.

The chain joins TRBV7-9 to TRBJ2-7, with 8 bases lining up with TRBD1. The CDR3 runs 14 residues. Germline V lookup: CDR1 SEHNR, CDR2 FQNEAQ (reference sequence). J was trimmed by 0 bases and V by 7 bases; bases with no gene match: 5. CDR3 sequence reads: CASKQGASSYEQYF. The CDR3 DNA reads TGTGCCAGCAAGCAGGGGGCTTCCTCCTACGAGCAGTACTTC.

This clone was picked up a small number of times. The rearrangement joins TRBV6-5 to TRBJ1-1; a weak D match, TRBD1 (5 bases). From germline, CDR1 is MNHEY and CDR2 SVGAGI. Trimming cost V 6 bases and J 4 bases, with 15 bases left between them. The CDR3 sequence is 14 residues long. In nucleotides, the CDR3 is TGTGCCAGCAGGGGGTTGGCGGGGGGCACTGAAGCTTTCTTT. Protein product: CASRGLAGGTEAFF.